The clone carrying this TCR beta chain was picked up a small number of times. Its antigen is currently unknown. This sample was taken from a study of CD8 T cells in ankylosing spondylitis. Findings and caveats of the study: As for the disease-linked clones, they showed a CD8+ phenotype and occurred at relatively low frequencies in peripheral blood. What appeared characteristic of ankylosing spondylitis blood was a TCR beta motif of several highly homologous variants. The authors reported significant enrichment of disease-linked clones in matched ankylosing spondylitis synovial fluid.

Germline assignment: CDR1 SGHVS and CDR2 FNYEAQ. Trimming removed 0 bases from V and 10 bases from J, with 6 bases in between. The CDR3 loop spans 12 amino acids. Making the TCR beta libraries involved quantitative 5'-RACE with molecular barcodes. Each CDR3 protein is one row after TCRdb ran MiXCR on the 5' RACE reads. The data show approximately 250,000 distinct CDR3 sequences, over 9.5% seen once. Sequencing used blood, either unsorted or a sorted T cell fraction (not recorded which). This receptor was identified in a male donor with ankylosing spondylitis or in good health (not recorded which). The rearrangement links TRBV7-6 to TRBJ2-2; a possible D gene is TRBD2 (5 bases). CDR3 amino acids: CASSLARAELFF. The CDR3, as DNA: TGTGCCAGCAGCTTAGCGCGGGCGGAGCTGTTTTTT.